This TCR beta chain was found in a study of OX40 agonist ivuxolimab in advanced cancers. Overall study context: Patients were dosed intravenously with ivuxolimab at 0.01 to 10 mg/kg every 2 weeks.

The germline V gene has CDR1 LNHDA and CDR2 SQIVND (reference sequence). The CDR3 length is 13 residues. Trimming removed 8 bases from V and 7 bases from J; junction bases left unmatched: 4. Here immunoSEQ multiplex PCR was the method, and the copy in TCRdb shows in-frame clones only, minus some. The top ten clones hold 0.4% to 0.65% of a sample with about 73,000 clones, more than 80% of them seen once. The sample consisted of CD4+ or CD8+ T cells sorted from blood, taken in a trial of the OX40 agonist ivuxolimab. This chain links TRBV19 with TRBJ1-6, with 8 bases lining up with TRBD1. This TCR was recovered from an adult with an advanced solid tumor such as melanoma, head and neck, liver or kidney cancer. Here the CDR3 DNA reads TGTGCCAGTGGACAGGGTCGGAATTCACCCCTCCACTTT. It yields the protein CASGQGRNSPLHF.